This is a list of T cell receptor beta chains from one sample in a study of neurological immune-mediated disorders. TCRdb recomputed calls from the 5' RACE reads with MiXCR, one row per CDR3 protein. The sample lists more than 75,000 distinct CDR3 sequences; 9% to 12% were seen once. The sequencing sample was made of PBMCs. The origin of the receptors is a man aged 35-49 years in good health. Each CDR3 is given with its conserved first and last residue. D genes are given only for firm matches. Some rows mark clone size as missing; the rest say once, few, many or name a class of expanded clone.

J gene | D gene | clone size | V gene | CDR3 protein | CDR3 DNA
TRBJ1-1 | - | many | TRBV27 | CASSLSGRNTEAFF | TGTGCCAGCAGTTTAAGCGGGCGCAACACTGAAGCTTTCTTT
TRBJ1-4 | TRBD1 | many | TRBV7-2 | CASSSTGTGDEKLFF | TGTGCCAGCAGCTCGACCGGGACAGGGGACGAAAAACTGTTTTTT
TRBJ2-1 | TRBD2 | few | TRBV29-1 | CSVGTSVSSYNEQFF | TGCAGCGTGGGGACTAGCGTAAGCTCCTACAATGAGCAGTTCTTC
TRBJ1-2 | - | many | TRBV5-1 | CASSLAPGPGRSGYTF | TGCGCCAGCAGCTTGGCACCGGGTCCCGGGCGCTCAGGCTACACCTTC
TRBJ2-3 | - | many | TRBV7-2 | CASSLGVRTVSSTDTQYF | TGTGCCAGCAGCTTAGGAGTCAGGACAGTTTCTAGCACAGATACGCAGTATTTT
TRBJ2-3 | - | - | TRBV12-5 | CASGSNSDTQYF | TGTGCTAGTGGGTCGAATAGCGATACGCAGTATTTT
TRBJ2-1 | - | many | TRBV28 | CASSHYNEQFF | TGTGCCTCCTCCCACTACAATGAGCAGTTCTTC
TRBJ2-7 | - | many | TRBV20-1 | CSAERRQARLREQYF | TGCAGTGCGGAAAGACGACAGGCTAGGCTGAGGGAGCAGTACTTC
TRBJ2-2 | - | many | TRBV5-1 | CASSLTRGTGELFF | TGCGCCAGCAGCTTAACCCGGGGTACCGGGGAGCTGTTTTTT
TRBJ2-6 | TRBD1 | many | TRBV29-1 | CSVSWTGSPGANVLTF | TGCAGCGTTAGTTGGACAGGGAGTCCTGGGGCCAACGTCCTGACTTTC
TRBJ1-3 | - | many | TRBV29-1 | CSARGGEGSGNTIYF | TGCAGCGCCCGAGGGGGGGAAGGCTCTGGAAACACCATATATTTT
TRBJ2-1 | - | few | TRBV3-1 | CASSHPYPPEQFF | TGTGCCAGCAGCCATCCCTACCCTCCCGAGCAGTTCTTC
TRBJ2-1 | - | many | TRBV11-2 | CASSFYRDSYNEQFF | TGTGCCAGCAGCTTCTACAGGGATTCCTACAATGAGCAGTTCTTC
TRBJ2-1 | TRBD2 | - | TRBV11-2 | CASSLASGGGANNEQFF | TGTGCCAGCAGCTTAGCATCCGGGGGGGGGGCGAACAATGAGCAGTTCTTC
TRBJ2-7 | - | few | TRBV29-1 | CSASTGFEQYF | TGCAGCGCCTCGACAGGATTCGAGCAGTACTTC
TRBJ2-5 | TRBD1 | many | TRBV5-1 | CASSLGQANTQETQYF | TGCGCCAGCAGCCTCGGACAGGCGAACACCCAAGAGACCCAGTACTTC
TRBJ2-1 | TRBD2 | many | TRBV20-1 | CSARRLAGNEQFF | TGCAGTGCTCGGAGACTAGCGGGCAATGAGCAGTTCTTC
TRBJ2-7 | - | many | TRBV3-1 | CASSQGGTSSYEQYF | TGTGCCAGCAGCCAAGGAGGGACAAGTTCCTACGAGCAGTACTTC
TRBJ2-6 | - | many | TRBV7-3 | CASSLLRLSGANVLTF | TGTGCCAGCAGCTTGCTCAGACTCTCTGGGGCCAACGTCCTGACTTTC
TRBJ2-5 | TRBD1 | many | TRBV29-1 | CSASRGTAQETQYF | TGCAGCGCGTCCAGGGGGACAGCACAAGAGACCCAGTACTTC
TRBJ2-1 | TRBD2 | many | TRBV5-1 | CASSSTSGEQFF | TGCGCCAGCAGCTCTACTAGCGGCGAGCAGTTCTTC
TRBJ2-7 | - | many | TRBV27 | CASSSRALPSYEQYF | TGTGCCAGCAGTTCTAGAGCTCTCCCCTCCTACGAGCAGTACTTC
TRBJ2-7 | - | few | TRBV6-5 | CASSPPGPLSYEQYF | TGTGCCAGCAGTCCCCCGGGGCCCCTATCCTACGAGCAGTACTTC
TRBJ2-7 | - | many | TRBV27 | CAEPSRENEQYF | TGTGCCGAGCCCTCCCGAGAAAACGAGCAGTACTTC
TRBJ1-1 | - | many | TRBV6-5 | CASSYAGRNTEAFF | TGTGCCAGCAGTTACGCAGGGCGGAACACTGAAGCTTTCTTT
TRBJ2-7 | - | many | TRBV29-1 | CSALGDEQYF | TGCAGCGCTCTAGGGGACGAGCAGTACTTC
TRBJ1-5 | TRBD1 | many | TRBV5-1 | CASSLGQGIGQPQHF | TGCGCCAGCAGCTTGGGACAGGGAATAGGGCAGCCCCAGCATTTT
TRBJ2-2 | - | many | TRBV29-1 | CSVRGNTGELFF | TGCAGCGTTCGGGGGAACACCGGGGAGCTGTTTTTT
TRBJ2-1 | - | many | TRBV7-9 | CASSLTRVRASSYNEQFF | TGTGCCAGCAGCTTAACTCGAGTGCGGGCTAGCTCCTACAATGAGCAGTTCTTC
TRBJ2-3 | - | many | TRBV5-6 | CASSSRTAGTTDTQYF | TGTGCCAGCAGCTCCCGGACGGCTGGGACCACAGATACGCAGTATTTT
TRBJ2-1 | - | few | TRBV20-1 | CSARDEGGTGSYNEQFF | TGCAGTGCTAGAGATGAGGGGGGGACAGGATCCTACAATGAGCAGTTCTTC
TRBJ2-3 | - | many | TRBV29-1 | CSVIRQGTDTQYF | TGCAGCGTTATTAGGCAGGGCACAGATACGCAGTATTTT
TRBJ2-7 | - | many | TRBV29-1 | CSARRGGSSYEQYF | TGCAGCGCCAGGCGGGGCGGCAGCTCCTACGAGCAGTACTTC
TRBJ1-5 | - | - | TRBV6-1 | CASSEGSGGNQPQHF | TGTGCCAGCAGTGAAGGTTCAGGAGGCAATCAGCCCCAGCATTTT
TRBJ1-4 | - | many | TRBV3-1 | CASSQRGTNEKLFF | TGTGCCAGCAGCCAGCGGGGAACTAATGAAAAACTGTTTTTT
TRBJ1-2 | TRBD1 | many | TRBV7-9 | CASSSSTGYNGYTF | TGTGCCAGCAGCTCGTCGACAGGGTATAATGGCTACACCTTC
TRBJ1-4 | - | many | TRBV12-3/TRBV12-4 | CASSLFGGGEKLFF | TGTGCCAGCAGTTTATTCGGGGGCGGTGAAAAACTGTTTTTT
TRBJ2-5 | TRBD2 | many | TRBV20-1 | CSASTSGGAGRETQYF | TGCAGTGCTAGTACTAGCGGGGGGGCGGGGCGCGAGACCCAGTACTTC
TRBJ2-1 | - | many | TRBV2 | CAGAPGLSTAKQFF | TGTGCCGGTGCTCCGGGACTTTCCACCGCCAAGCAGTTCTTC
TRBJ2-3 | - | many | TRBV7-9 | CASSPWYFDTQYF | TGTGCCAGCAGCCCCTGGTACTTCGATACGCAGTATTTT
TRBJ2-2 | - | many | TRBV20-1 | CSAPWARGSGELFF | TGCAGTGCCCCTTGGGCCCGGGGATCAGGGGAGCTGTTTTTT
TRBJ2-7 | - | many | TRBV3-1 | CASSQEGSSSYEQYF | TGTGCCAGCAGCCAAGAGGGGAGTAGCTCCTACGAGCAGTACTTC
TRBJ2-3 | - | - | TRBV5-1 | CASSLDGYSTDTQYF | TGCGCCAGCAGCTTGGACGGCTACAGCACAGATACGCAGTATTTT
TRBJ2-3 | TRBD2 | many | TRBV12-3/TRBV12-4 | CASSLSTSGGRNTDTQYF | TGTGCCAGCAGTTTATCGACTAGCGGGGGCCGCAACACAGATACGCAGTATTTT
TRBJ1-4 | - | many | TRBV12-3/TRBV12-4 | CASSLGGEEKLFF | TGTGCCAGCAGTTTAGGGGGGGAAGAAAAACTGTTTTTT
TRBJ2-1 | - | many | TRBV7-2 | CASSPGGGEQFF | TGTGCCAGCAGTCCAGGGGGGGGGGAGCAGTTCTTC
TRBJ2-7 | - | few | TRBV7-6 | CASSPQGFPLGEQYF | TGTGCCAGCAGCCCACAGGGATTCCCCCTGGGCGAGCAGTACTTC
TRBJ2-7 | - | many | TRBV5-6 | CASSLLMSSYEQYF | TGTGCCAGCAGCTTGTTAATGAGCTCCTACGAGCAGTACTTC
TRBJ2-5 | TRBD1 | many | TRBV5-1 | CASSWQGAERETQYF | TGCGCCAGCAGCTGGCAGGGGGCGGAAAGAGAGACCCAGTACTTC
TRBJ1-1 | - | many | TRBV7-9 | CASSLMGATEAFF | TGTGCCAGCAGCTTAATGGGGGCCACTGAAGCTTTCTTT
TRBJ2-7 | - | many | TRBV27 | CASSLSHGSYEQYF | TGTGCCAGCAGTTTATCGCACGGTTCCTACGAGCAGTACTTC
TRBJ2-5 | TRBD2 | many | TRBV5-1 | CASSLAVAGGETQYF | TGCGCCAGCAGCTTGGCCGTAGCGGGGGGAGAGACCCAGTACTTC